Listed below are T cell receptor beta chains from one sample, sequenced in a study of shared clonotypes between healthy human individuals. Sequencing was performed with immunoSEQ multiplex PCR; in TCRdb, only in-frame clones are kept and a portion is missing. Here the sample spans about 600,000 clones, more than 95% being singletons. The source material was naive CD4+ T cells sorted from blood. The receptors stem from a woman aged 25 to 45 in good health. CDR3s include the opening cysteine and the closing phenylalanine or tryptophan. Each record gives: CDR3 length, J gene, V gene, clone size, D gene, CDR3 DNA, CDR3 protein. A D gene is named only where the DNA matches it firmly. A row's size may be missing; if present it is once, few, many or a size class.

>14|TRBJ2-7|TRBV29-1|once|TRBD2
TGCAGCGTTGAAGCTAGCGGGAGTCTAAACGAGCAGTACTTC
CSVEASGSLNEQYF
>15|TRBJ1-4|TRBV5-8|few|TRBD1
TGTGCCAGCAGTGATGGACAGGGTGGTAATGAAAAACTGTTTTTT
CASSDGQGGNEKLFF
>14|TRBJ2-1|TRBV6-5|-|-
TGTGCCAGCAGAGACGAGGGGACACGCTATGAGCAGTTCTTC
CASRDEGTRYEQFF
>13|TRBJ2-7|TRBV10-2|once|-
TGCGCCAGCGCCTTCACAGGGATCTACGAGCAGTACTTC
CASAFTGIYEQYF
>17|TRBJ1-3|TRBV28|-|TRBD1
TGTGCCAGCAGTGCCTCCCCCCGGACAGGGTTCGTGGGCACCATATATTTT
CASSASPRTGFVGTIYF
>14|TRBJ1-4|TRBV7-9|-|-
TGTGCCAGCAGCTTACTCGGCCGGGAAGAAAAACTGTTTTTT
CASSLLGREEKLFF
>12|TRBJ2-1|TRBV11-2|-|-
TGTGCCAGCAGCTTTTCGGAGCGGGAGCAGTTCTTC
CASSFSEREQFF
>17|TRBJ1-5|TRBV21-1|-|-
TGTGCCAGCAGCAAAGTGGGAGATGGACCAAATAATCAGCCCCAGCATTTT
CASSKVGDGPNNQPQHF
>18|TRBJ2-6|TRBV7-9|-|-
TGTGCCAGCAGCTCCTGGGGCAGGGGAAGCTCTGGGGCCAACGTCCTGACTTTC
CASSSWGRGSSGANVLTF
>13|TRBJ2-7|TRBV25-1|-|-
TGTGCCAGCAGTGAAGTAAACTCCTACGAGCAGTACTTC
CASSEVNSYEQYF
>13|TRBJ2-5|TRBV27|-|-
TGTGCCAGCAGAAATACCGGGACAGAGACCCAGTACTTC
CASRNTGTETQYF
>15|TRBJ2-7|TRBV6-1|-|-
TGTGCCAGCAGTGAATGGGACATAGGCTCCTACGAGCAGTACTTC
CASSEWDIGSYEQYF
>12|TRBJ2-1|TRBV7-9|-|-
TGTGCCAGCAGCCCAGGGGCAAGGGAGCAGTTCTTC
CASSPGAREQFF
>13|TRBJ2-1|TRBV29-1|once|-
TGCAGCGTTGAAAAGGGTTCCTACAATGAGCAGTTCTTC
CSVEKGSYNEQFF
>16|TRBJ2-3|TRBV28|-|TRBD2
TGTGCCAGCAGTTCAGCGGGAGAGGGTAGCACAGATACGCAGTATTTT
CASSSAGEGSTDTQYF
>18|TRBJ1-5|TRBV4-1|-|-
TGCGCCAGCAGCCTCGGGATTTTACAGGGTGGGGGCGATCAGCCCCAGCATTTT
CASSLGILQGGGDQPQHF
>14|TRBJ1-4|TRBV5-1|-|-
TGCGCCAGCAGCTTGTTGACCATGCGTGAAAAACTGTTTTTT
CASSLLTMREKLFF
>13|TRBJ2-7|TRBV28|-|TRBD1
TGTGCCACCATCGGGTCCAGGGGGCGCGAGCAGTACTTC
CATIGSRGREQYF
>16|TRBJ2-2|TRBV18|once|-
TGTGCCAGCTCACCATTCTCAGGGCGTTTGTCCGGGGAGCTGTTTTTT
CASSPFSGRLSGELFF
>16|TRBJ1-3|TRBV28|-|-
TGTGCCAGCAGTTTAGGGAGCAGAATCTCTGGAAACACCATATATTTT
CASSLGSRISGNTIYF
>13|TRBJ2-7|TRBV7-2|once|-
TGTGCCAGCAGCTCCGGACTTACCTACGAGCAGTACTTC
CASSSGLTYEQYF
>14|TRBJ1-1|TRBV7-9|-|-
TGTGCCAGCAGCTCAAGGCCACCGCACACTGAAGCTTTCTTT
CASSSRPPHTEAFF
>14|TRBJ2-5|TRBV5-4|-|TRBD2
TGTGCCAGCAAACCCGGGGGGAGGGCAGAGACCCAGTACTTC
CASKPGGRAETQYF
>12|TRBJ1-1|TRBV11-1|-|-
TGTGCCAGCAGCCAACCGGGCCTTCAAGCTTTCTTT
CASSQPGLQAFF
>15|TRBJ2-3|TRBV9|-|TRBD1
TGTGCCAGCAGCCCCCGGACAGGGGGAACAGATACGCAGTATTTT
CASSPRTGGTDTQYF
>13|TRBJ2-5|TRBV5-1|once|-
TGCGCCAGCAGCCCGGGGGTCGGGGAGACCCAGTACTTC
CASSPGVGETQYF
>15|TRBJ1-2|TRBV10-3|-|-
TGTGCCATCAGTACTACCGTGGTCACTGAGTATGGCTACACCTTC
CAISTTVVTEYGYTF
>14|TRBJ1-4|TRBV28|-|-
TGTGCCAGCAGTTTGCAGGGGACGCATGAAAAACTGTTTTTT
CASSLQGTHEKLFF
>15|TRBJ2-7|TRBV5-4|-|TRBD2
TGTGCCAGCAGCGCGGGACTAGCTGATACCTACGAGCAGTACTTC
CASSAGLADTYEQYF
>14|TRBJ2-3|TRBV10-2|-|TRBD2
TGCGCCAGCTCGGTAGCGGGAGATCTAGATACGCAGTATTTT
CASSVAGDLDTQYF
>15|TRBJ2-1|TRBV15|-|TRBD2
TGTGCCACCAGCAGAGGACTAGCCGAGGCCCATGAGCAGTTCTTC
CATSRGLAEAHEQFF
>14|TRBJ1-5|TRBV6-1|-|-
TGTGCCAGCAGTTTGACAGTTGCTAGACAGCCCCAGCATTTT
CASSLTVARQPQHF
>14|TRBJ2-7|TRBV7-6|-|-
TGTGCCAGCAGTTCTACCGGGCACTCCTACGAGCAGTACTTC
CASSSTGHSYEQYF
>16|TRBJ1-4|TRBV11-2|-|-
TGTGCCAGCACCGATGACATACTATCAACTAATGAAAAACTGTTTTTT
CASTDDILSTNEKLFF
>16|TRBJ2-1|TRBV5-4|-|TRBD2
TGTGCCAGCAGCTCGAGTAGCGGGAGCTCCTACAATGAGCAGTTCTTC
CASSSSSGSSYNEQFF
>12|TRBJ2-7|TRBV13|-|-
TGTGCCAGCAGTCTTACGGGGTTCGAGCAGTACTTC
CASSLTGFEQYF
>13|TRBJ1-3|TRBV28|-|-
TGTGCCAGCATACCTCAGGCTGGAAACACCATATATTTT
CASIPQAGNTIYF